This entry features one T cell receptor (beta chain) sequence. This clonotype showed up many times. The target of this receptor is not known. Base quality data are lacking; no much larger clone is found one base away. The sample is drawn from a study of neurological immune-mediated disorders (dated by TCRdb to the late 2010s). Regarding the study in general: Among the 34 multiple sclerosis patients, relapsing-remitting MS accounted for approximately 31 and secondary progressive MS accounted for 3. Peripheral blood TCR-beta repertoires from patients with HTLV-I-associated myelopathy (HAM/TSP), patients with multiple sclerosis, and healthy controls were compared in the study using UMI-based sequencing. The cohort included 60 to 75 subjects: some 15 with HAM/TSP, approximately 35 with multiple sclerosis, and about 20 healthy controls. The roughly 110 TCR-beta libraries included longitudinal samples, technical triplicates and paired sorted CD4+ and CD8+ T-cell subsets alongside PBMC samples. General findings and caveats noted by the study authors: TCR clonal expansion was highest in HAM/TSP patients and lowest in MS patients, with MS patients falling below even healthy controls. No identical CDR3 amino acid sequences were shared among expanded clones across subjects, suggesting private TCR-beta repertoires in all groups. In a phylogenetic analysis, the repertoires of 18 out of 34 MS patients fell into a single cluster of related CDR3 sequences, pointing to a possible signature at the repertoire level. The MS cluster showed no association with clinical or MRI features, and the authors stated that larger cohorts are needed.

For the unsorted PBMC libraries, 2 million PBMCs were stored in RNAlater at -80 degrees C until RNA extraction and were used to generate the libraries. Multiple sclerosis patients were enrolled in a US clinical protocol evaluating disease progression by magnetic resonance imaging. PBMCs were separated from peripheral blood using Ficoll-Hypaque density gradient centrifugation and then cryopreserved in liquid nitrogen. cDNA was synthesized by template-switch 5'RACE using a primer carrying a 10-nucleotide random unique molecular identifier by which each TCR transcript was tagged. Every sequencing run covered 15-18 subjects and yielded more than 170 million TCR-beta sequences. Total RNA was extracted with the RNeasy kit. Using the KAPA Real-time Library Amplification kit, TCR-beta VDJ regions were amplified with primers for the TCR constant region and the 5'RACE anchor. A first PCR added sample indexes and Illumina adaptors, after which a second PCR increased the library yield. The roughly 650 bp TCR product was size-selected on a 2% E-gel SizeSelection system after Ampure bead purification. Library quality was checked on a Bioanalyzer, concentration was measured with Qubit, and libraries were quantified with the Kapa Library Quantification kit before pooling. An Illumina HiSeq 2500 sequenced the libraries paired-end 2 x 150 bp. To increase sequence diversity, roughly 24-32% phiX was spiked into each library pool. As for the authors' bioinformatics: Quality-filtered reads were processed with the UMI-based MiGEC pipeline, and over 85% of raw TCR sequences were removed by the MiGEC pipeline during error correction. VDJ genes were aligned to IMGT germline references, and clonotypes were defined by unique CDR3 amino acid sequence plus V-J genes. Clonal expansion, Shannon diversity and CDR3 relatedness were evaluated with VDJtools (CalcPairwiseDistances, ClusterSamples), while phylogenetic trees were built in CLCbio workbench. Using coefficient-of-variation modelling across technical triplicates, the study counted a clone as expanded if it had at least 8 unique UMIs. TCRdb's own reprocessing of the public reads used fastp at Q25 and MiXCR and kept productive beta chains. Each CDR3 protein appears once, grouped with its most common genes and DNA. The V and J calls come from TCRdb's annotation, not from the publication. In this sample the table shows about 35,000 distinct CDR3 sequences, 3.5% to 4% of which occur a single time. The ten largest clones capture 2.2% of the sample.

The CDR3 has 16 amino acids, counting the end cysteine and phenylalanine. The CDR3 DNA has 48 bases and is translated from base 1. Relative to germline, V is 3 bases shorter and J is 0 bases shorter, with 12 bases between their ends. Material for sequencing was PBMCs. The sequence links TRBV12-3 or TRBV12-4 to TRBJ2-1, with no reliable assignment of the D segment. This receptor was taken from a young man with multiple sclerosis. The CDR3 region has the sequence CASSLSPSSSYNEQFF. The DNA sequence reads TGTGCCAGCAGTTTGTCCCCAAGTAGCTCCTACAATGAGCAGTTCTTC.